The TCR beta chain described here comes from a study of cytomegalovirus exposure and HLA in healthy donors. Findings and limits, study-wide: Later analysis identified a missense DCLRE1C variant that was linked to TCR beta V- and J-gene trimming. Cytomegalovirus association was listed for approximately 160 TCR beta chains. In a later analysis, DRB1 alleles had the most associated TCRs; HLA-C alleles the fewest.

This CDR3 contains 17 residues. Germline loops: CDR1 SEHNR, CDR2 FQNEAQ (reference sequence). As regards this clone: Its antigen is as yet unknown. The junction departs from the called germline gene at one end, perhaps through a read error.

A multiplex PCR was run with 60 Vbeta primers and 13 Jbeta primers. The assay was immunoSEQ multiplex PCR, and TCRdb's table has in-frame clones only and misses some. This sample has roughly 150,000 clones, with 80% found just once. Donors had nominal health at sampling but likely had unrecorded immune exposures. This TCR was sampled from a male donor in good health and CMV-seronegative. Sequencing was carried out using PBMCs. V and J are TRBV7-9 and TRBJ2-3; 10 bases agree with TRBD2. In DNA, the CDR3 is TGTTCCAGCAGCCCAATTACTAGCGGGGCCAAGAGGGATACGCAGTATTTT. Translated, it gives CSSSPITSGAKRDTQYF. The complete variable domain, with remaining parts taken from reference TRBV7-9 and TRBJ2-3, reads DTGVSQNPRHKITKRGQNVTFRCDPISEHNRLYWYRQTLGQGPEFLTYFQNEAQLEKSRLLSDRFSAERPKGSFSTLEIQRTEQGDSAMYLCSSSPITSGAKRDTQYFGPGTRLTVL.